This T cell receptor (beta chain) originates from a study of blood T cell repertoires in COVID-19. Study summary: Samples of COVID-19 (acute and convalescent) were obtained from the United States, Italy and Spain. The analysed material was cDNA or gDNA that came from T cells, B-cell-depleted T cells, or PBMCs.

In the source study's methods: How many nucleated cells were present was estimated from reference gene primer amplification. Assay: immunoSEQ multiplex PCR; the TCRdb copy retains only in-frame clones and omits some. D and trimming were read from the DNA, whereas the V and J calls and clone size are those reported in that table. This sample has around 51,000 clones, with 90% found just once. The CDR3 sequence is 14 residues long. V gave up 2 bases and J gave up 0 bases, with 5 bases separating them. Germline assignment: CDR1 SGHRS and CDR2 YFSETQ. This TCR came from a man between 65 and 85 years old with acute or convalescent COVID-19. V usage is TRBV5-1 and J usage is TRBJ2-2; D gene unclear. The sequenced sample consisted of peripheral blood. The chain's CDR3 is CASSLDTNTGELFF. In nucleotides, the CDR3 is TGCGCCAGCAGCTTAGACACGAACACCGGGGAGCTGTTTTTT.